This paragraph reports one T cell receptor beta chain. This entry belongs to a study of blood T cell repertoires in COVID-19. Study-wide background: T cells, B-cell-depleted T cells, or PBMCs supplied cDNA or gDNA.

The germline gives CDR1 KGHSH, CDR2 LQKENI. The CDR3 covers 17 residues. Unmatched junction bases numbered 10, after V lost 3 bases and J lost 0 bases. Clinical history as reported by participants underpinned cohort assignment. Resolution of symptoms, clearance, or two negative PCRs was present in recovered Cohort 3 donors. Profiled with immunoSEQ multiplex PCR; TCRdb holds only in-frame clones, not every one. The table lists 260,000 or so clones, 85% to 90% of them singletons, with about a sixth in the top ten. The specimen was PBMCs or T cells enriched from blood (not recorded which). This TCR was recovered from a man between 18 and 29 years old who had recovered from COVID-19. The chain carries TRBV18 and TRBJ1-1, with TRBD1 matching 7 bases. CDR3 in DNA: TGTGCCAGCTCACCCAACTCGGGGACAGTATTGAACACTGAAGCTTTCTTT. It translates to CASSPNSGTVLNTEAFF.